This TCR beta chain was observed in a study of T cell responses to AZD1222 COVID-19 vaccine. Profiled with immunoSEQ multiplex PCR; TCRdb holds only in-frame clones, not every one. The top ten hold approximately 4% of the sample, which has approximately 150,000 clones, 90% seen once. Trimming cost V 1 base and J 2 bases, with 6 bases left between them. The germline CDR1 and CDR2 sequences are SGHDT and YYEEEE. This CDR3 comprises 13 residues. This sequence was found in an adult who received the MenACWY meningococcal vaccine as a control. Sequenced material: peripheral blood, taken 28 days after the second dose of the MenACWY control vaccine. V is TRBV5-6 and J is TRBJ1-1; D is uncertain. CDR3 sequence reads: CASSLWGNTEAFF. DNA for the CDR3: TGTGCCAGCAGCTTGTGGGGTAACACTGAAGCTTTCTTT.